These 21 T cell receptor beta chains share one sample of origin, sequenced in a study of breast tumors, draining lymph nodes, adjacent tissues. TCRdb processed the multiplex PCR reads anew with MiXCR; each CDR3 protein has one entry. The sample includes about 63,000 distinct CDR3 sequences, less than 75% seen only once; the top ten take roughly 19%. The sample comprised breast tumor tissue. These receptors all come from a female donor with breast cancer. Some clones in this sample may be carry-over from other donors' samples.

V and J are TRBV2 and TRBJ1-3; a possible D gene is TRBD1 (5 bases). The V end was cut by 7 bases, the J end by 0 bases, with 13 bases between. Germline CDR1 reads SNHLY; CDR2 reads FYNNEI. CDR3 size: 15 residues. CDR3 sequence reads: CASKFDSYSGNTIYF. The CDR3 coding sequence is TGTGCCAGCAAATTTGACAGTTACTCTGGAAACACCATATATTTT.

In its sample, this clonotype was seen many times. A read error may be the cause here, since a much bigger clone is one base away. The rearrangement links TRBV20-1 to TRBJ2-5; D is unresolved. The CDR3 sequence is 12 residues long. Germline CDR1 and CDR2: DFQATT and SNEGSKA (reference sequence). Here the CDR3 DNA reads TGCAGTGCTAGTCGTTACGAAGAGACCCCGTACTTC. It is translated as CSASRYEETPYF.

Note on this clonotype: The CDR3 carries no conserved terminal phenylalanine or tryptophan, so it likely arises from a read error. This sequence joins TRBV2 and TRBJ1-4; D remains unclear. This CDR3 spans 16 amino acids. V dropped 10 bases and J dropped 12 bases, with 30 bases sitting between them. Looked up from germline, CDR1 is SNHLY and CDR2 is FYNNEI. This chain's CDR3 is CATTTWDRARPQELFS. The DNA for the CDR3 is TGTGCCACTACAACATGGGATCGGGCCCGACCTCAAGAACTGTTTTCT.

The V call is TRBV20-1, the J call TRBJ2-3; TRBD2 aligns across 7 bases. V shed 3 bases and J 1 base; nucleotides not matched to a gene: 7. CDR1 and CDR2 from the germline V gene are DFQATT and SNEGSKA (reference sequence). The CDR3 is made up of 15 amino acids. CDR3 nucleotide sequence: TGCAGTGCTAGTATATACGCGGGGGGCACAGATACGCAGTATTTT. It codes for CSASIYAGGTDTQYF.

This chain uses TRBV20-1 with TRBJ2-1; D may match TRBD1 or TRBD2 (7 bases each). Germline values: CDR1 DFQATT, CDR2 SNEGSKA (reference sequence). This CDR3 comprises 14 residues. Trimming took 8 bases from V and 5 from J, leaving 19 bases between them. The CDR3 nucleotides read TGCAGTACGACTCTAGGGAGGGGGCACAATGAGCAGTTCTTC. It codes for CSTTLGRGHNEQFF.

This clonotype showed up many times. V and J are TRBV2 and TRBJ2-3, with 12 bases that match TRBD2. The CDR3 is made up of 17 amino acids. Germline lookup yields CDR1 SNHLY and CDR2 FYNNEI. V lost 6 bases and J lost 1; bases outside the gene matches: 8. The CDR3: CASRRSSGGAGTDTQYF. The DNA of the CDR3 is TGTGCCAGCAGGAGGTCTAGCGGGGGGGCGGGCACAGATACGCAGTATTTT.

The J gene is TRBJ1-6, the V gene TRBV7-2; no definite D call. CDR1 is SGHTA, CDR2 FQGNSA, per germline. V was trimmed by 4 bases and J by 9 bases, leaving 10 bases between them. The CDR3 spans 13 residues. The CDR3 DNA reads as TGTGCCAGCAGCTCTACCTCGGGTTCACCCCTCCACTTT. As protein: CASSSTSGSPLHF. The whole variable domain, filled in from reference TRBV7-2 and TRBJ1-6, reads GAGVSQSPSNKVTEKGKDVELRCDPISGHTALYWYRQSLGQGLEFLIYFQGNSAPDKSGLPSDRFSAERTGGSVSTLTIQRTQQEDSAVYLCASSSTSGSPLHFGNGTRLTVT.

CDR3 sequence reads: CSASERAVGETQYF. CDR3 DNA: TGCAGTGCTAGTGAACGGGCCGTAGGCGAGACCCAGTACTTC. This chain joins TRBV20-1 and TRBJ2-5; D is undetermined. CDR1 is DFQATT, CDR2 SNEGSKA, per germline (reference sequence). The CDR3 is 14 amino acids. V was pared by 3 bases and J by 5 bases, with 16 bases between.

This chain uses TRBV30 with TRBJ1-6, with a possible D match to TRBD1 (6 bases). The CDR3 sequence is 14 residues long. V lost 5 bases to trimming and J lost 7 bases, with 15 bases between them. Germline assignment: CDR1 GTSNPN and CDR2 SVGIG (reference sequence). This chain's CDR3 is CAWDLGGGNSPLHF. The CDR3, as DNA: TGTGCCTGGGACCTAGGAGGGGGGAATTCACCCCTCCACTTT. The variable domain in full, completed from reference TRBV30 and TRBJ1-6, reads SQTIHQWPATLVQPVGSPLSLECTVEGTSNPNLYWYRQAAGRGLQLLFYSVGIGQISSEVPQNLSASRPQDRQFILSSKKLLLSDSGFYLCAWDLGGGNSPLHFGNGTRLTVT.

The chain couples TRBV12-3 or TRBV12-4 to TRBJ1-3; D unclear. The CDR3 extends over 15 amino acids. The ends were cut back, 5 bases at V and 4 bases at J, with 15 bases in the middle. CDR3 DNA: TGTGCCAGCAGTGACCATCAAGCGGGAGGAAACACCATATATTTT. It translates to CASSDHQAGGNTIYF.

The table lists this clonotype with many counts. This rearrangement joins TRBV11-2 to TRBJ2-1; D is tentatively TRBD1 or TRBD2 (5 bases each). CDR1 and CDR2 (germline): SGHAT, FQNNGV. The V gene lost 5 bases and the J gene lost 0 bases, with 11 bases spanning the gap. The CDR3 length is 15 residues. CDR3 loop: CASSRTRGSYNEQFF. The CDR3 coding sequence is TGTGCCAGCAGCCGCACTAGGGGCTCCTACAATGAGCAGTTCTTC.

This rearrangement joins TRBV7-3 to TRBJ2-2, with D maybe TRBD2 (6 bases). CDR3 length equals 16 residues. Germline V lookup: CDR1 SGHTA, CDR2 FQGTGA. Trimming left V 1 base short and J 6 bases short, with 15 bases between. The CDR3 DNA follows: TGTGCCAGCAGCTTAATGGGACTGGGGCTGGCCGGGGAGCTGTTTTTT. Residues: CASSLMGLGLAGELFF.

This clonotype was detected many times. The gene calls are TRBV7-2 and TRBJ2-6; unclear D gene. Germline assignment: CDR1 SGHTA and CDR2 FQGNSA. V was pared by 9 bases and J by 0 bases, with 6 bases between. The CDR3 is 13 amino acids. In DNA form, the CDR3 reads TGTGCCAGTTATTTCTCTGGGGCCAACGTCCTGACTTTC. Its protein product is CASYFSGANVLTF.

The chain employs TRBV29-1 and TRBJ1-5; no reliable D call. V lost 6 bases and J lost 11, with 20 bases in between. This CDR3 has 13 amino acids. Germline loops: CDR1 SQVTM, CDR2 ANQGSEA. The CDR3 DNA reads TGCAGCGTCGCGGGTAACGGGGTAGAGACCCAGCATTTT. This translates into CSVAGNGVETQHF.

In its sample, this clonotype was seen a few times. The chain carries TRBV5-1 and TRBJ2-7; TRBD1 matches 10 bases. The germline V gene has CDR1 SGHRS and CDR2 YFSETQ. The junction had 7 bases not matched to a gene; V was cut back by 4 bases and J by 9 bases. This CDR3 is built from 13 residues. The CDR3 protein is CASSGGQGDRQYF. Written as DNA, the CDR3 is TGCGCCAGCAGCGGAGGACAGGGGGATCGGCAGTACTTC.

With respect to this clonotype: A much larger clone sits a single nucleotide away, making a read error possible. The chain links TRBV29-1 to TRBJ1-4, with a weak D call TRBD1 (5 bases). Germline V gene lookup returns CDR1 SQVTM and CDR2 ANQGSEA. The length of the CDR3 is 15 residues. CDR3 nucleotides: TGCAGCGTTGTTTACTACTTAGGGGAGGATGAAAAACTGCTTTTT. Protein sequence: CSVVYYLGEDEKLLF.

V and J are TRBV7-2 and TRBJ2-1, with 12 bases that match TRBD2. This CDR3 is 16 amino acids long. Germline CDR1 and CDR2: SGHTA and FQGNSA. V shed 6 bases, J shed 6 bases, and the junction held 9 bases outside the gene matches. CDR3 amino acids: CASSLLAGGRGNEQFF. DNA for the CDR3: TGTGCCAGCAGTCTTCTAGCGGGGGGGCGGGGCAATGAGCAGTTCTTC.

This clonotype occurred many times. This sequence joins TRBV20-1 and TRBJ2-2; D might be TRBD1 (5 bases). The CDR3 runs 13 residues. The V and J ends lost 5 bases and 4 bases respectively, with 11 bases between them. The germline CDR1 and CDR2 sequences are DFQATT and SNEGSKA (reference sequence). CDR3 sequence (DNA): TGCAGTGCTCCAAGGGGTACCACCGGGGAGCTGTTTTTT. Protein: CSAPRGTTGELFF.

This clonotype was seen just once. The rearrangement joins TRBV29-1 to TRBJ2-1, with a weak D call TRBD2 (5 bases). Germline V gene sequence: CDR1 SQVTM, CDR2 ANQGSEA. The CDR3 has 14 amino acids. Trimming cost V 4 bases and J 7 bases, with 17 bases left between them. In DNA, the CDR3 is TGCAGCGTTGCCTCGAATTCGAGGGTGAATGAGCAGTTCTTC. Translation gives CSVASNSRVNEQFF.

Points on this clonotype: One junction end does not reproduce the germline sequence, and a read error may be involved. J is TRBJ2-7 and V is TRBV20-1; 7 bases match TRBD1. CDR1 and CDR2 (germline): DFQATT, SNEGSKA (reference sequence). The CDR3 extends over 13 amino acids. The CDR3 spells CSASRDSGHEQYF. The CDR3 DNA reads as TGTAGTGCCTCCCGGGACAGTGGGCACGAGCAGTACTTC.

On this clonotype itself: Given the absence of the conserved phenylalanine or tryptophan at the CDR3 end, a read error is likely. Because the CDR3's place on the DNA is in doubt, the DNA is left out and the CDR3 is given as listed by TCRdb. The chain uses TRBV5-1 and TRBJ1-3. CDR1 and CDR2 from the germline V gene are SGHRS and YFSETQ. With termini counted, the CDR3 has 9 amino acids. The CDR3 spells CASSDRLGL.